Sequencing of this TCR beta chain was carried out in a study of blood T cells in healthy people across ages. A word on this clonotype: Its antigen is unidentified.

Overall study findings and caveats: A greater number of naive CD4+ cells and higher diversity distinguished long-lived donors from aged donors.

Next came a second PCR, run for roughly 6 to 11 cycles, which used a sample-barcoded 5' primer along with a J-beta primer mix. MiXCR, run by TCRdb on the 5' RACE reads, gives a single entry per CDR3 protein. The sample shows hundreds of thousands of distinct CDR3 sequences, around 43% of them seen only once. Trimming shortened V by 5 bases and J by 6 bases, and 11 bases separated the two germline ends. Germline V gene lookup returns CDR1 SGHTA and CDR2 FQGTGA. The length of the CDR3 is 13 residues. The J gene is TRBJ2-1, the V gene TRBV7-3; no clear D. Source material: blood. The TCR comes from a man between 60 and 70 years old in good health. CDR3 coding DNA: TGTGCCAGCAGCCCAGGATCACGCAATGAGCAGTTCTTC. Amino acid sequence: CASSPGSRNEQFF.